One TCR beta chain is described in this entry. The sample comes from a study of neurological immune-mediated disorders. Germline assignment: CDR1 SQVTM and CDR2 ANQGSEA. Unmatched junction bases numbered 5, after V lost 7 bases and J lost 9 bases. The CDR3 spans 11 residues. TCRdb re-analysed the 5' RACE reads in MiXCR, keeping a single row per CDR3 protein. The sample lists tens of thousands of distinct CDR3 sequences; 4.8% were seen once. The TCR comes from a man younger than 30 in good health. This chain uses TRBV29-1 with TRBJ1-2, with 10 bases identical to TRBD1. Sequencing input: CD4+ T cells from blood. The CDR3: CSAGQGVCYTF. DNA of the CDR3: TGCAGCGCTGGACAGGGGGTCTGCTACACCTTC.